The present T cell receptor beta chain was sequenced within a study of regulatory T cells in long-lasting Graves disease. Documented time point: newly diagnosed GD, antithyroid drugs for less than 3 months. Preparation of the TCR library used RNA extracted from PBMCs. TCR beta libraries were built with iRepertoire HTBI primers and Arm-PCR of CDR3 regions. TCRdb re-analysed the multiplex PCR reads in MiXCR, keeping a single row per CDR3 protein. This sample has approximately 400,000 distinct CDR3 sequences, with 15% found just once. CDR1 and CDR2 (germline): MNHNS, SASEGT. This CDR3 contains 16 residues. V was trimmed by 3 bases and J by 9 bases, leaving 18 bases between them. This clonotype was counted at least ten times. These sequences were also reported in another study, on T cells in Graves' hyperthyroidism and ophthalmopathy.

The sequencing here drew on peripheral blood mononuclear cells (PBMCs), taken at new diagnosis, from a patient treated with antithyroid drugs. This receptor was obtained from a middle-aged woman with Graves disease. The rearrangement links TRBV6-1 to TRBJ1-6; TRBD1 is a possible D gene (5 bases). CDR3 in amino acids: CASSEGWGTTGSPLHF. The DNA of the CDR3 is TGTGCCAGCAGTGAGGGATGGGGGACCACGGGTTCACCCCTCCACTTT.